This TCR beta chain was obtained from a study of human T cells and chemical hapten exposure. Via MiXCR, TCRdb re-called the RACE reads, giving one row per CDR3 protein. Of approximately 52,000 distinct CDR3 sequences detected, 9.6% appear once; the ten largest clones hold about 9.6%. Points on this clonotype: Its antigen is not known.

Study-wide results and caveats: DPC sensitization produced no change in TCRs with frequency above 1 in 1000. Donors were affected by alopecia, so their immune reaction might vary from that of healthy individuals.

This CDR3 comprises 13 residues. Germline CDR1 reads LNHNV; CDR2 reads YYDKDF (reference sequence). With 1 base removed from V and 7 bases from J, the gap between germline ends came to 8 bases. Regarding time point: pre-sensitization, week 0. Treatment noted: therapeutic diphenylcyclopropenone sensitization with weekly scalp DPC. Total RNA was isolated from whole blood that had not been fractionated. The receptor was derived from a woman aged 25-40 years with alopecia areata. Some clones in this sample may be carry-over from other donors' samples. V gene TRBV15 combines with J gene TRBJ2-4, with D maybe TRBD1 (6 bases). Specimen: whole blood, collected in connection with sensitization to the hapten diphenylcyclopropenone (DPC). DNA of the CDR3: TGTGCCACCAGCAGAGGGACAGTCAACATTCAGTACTTC. It codes for CATSRGTVNIQYF.